This entry lists 23 T cell receptor beta chains sequenced from one sample in a study of CD8+CD57+ T cells in acquired aplastic anemia. Genomic DNA constituted the template upon which TCR beta VDJ and CDR3 profiling was performed. TCRdb reprocessed the reads via MiXCR and lists one record per CDR3 protein. The sample contains some 290,000 distinct CDR3 sequences, 45% to 65% of which appear only once. What was sequenced was sorted CD4+, CD8+, or CD8+CD57+ T cells (not recorded which) from PBMCs. The origin of the receptors is a human donor with severe aplastic anemia or a healthy control (not recorded which).

This rearrangement joins TRBV30 to TRBJ2-7, with 7 bases fitting TRBD1. Germline values: CDR1 GTSNPN, CDR2 SVGIG (reference sequence). V was clipped by 2 bases and J by 6 bases; unmatched bases: 16. The length of the CDR3 is 16 residues. The CDR3: CAWSITGAASGVEQYF. The CDR3 DNA reads TGTGCCTGGAGTATAACAGGGGCCGCGTCCGGAGTCGAGCAGTACTTC.

V and J are TRBV10-1 and TRBJ1-2; 9 nucleotides line up with TRBD1. Per the germline V gene, CDR1 is WNHNN and CDR2 is SYGVQD (reference sequence). V shed 6 bases and J 4 bases; nucleotides not matched to a gene: 12. This CDR3 has 16 residues. The CDR3 spells CASSPEPGTGLYGYTF. Written as DNA, the CDR3 is TGCGCCAGCAGCCCGGAACCCGGGACAGGGCTCTATGGCTACACCTTC.

J is TRBJ1-2 and V is TRBV25-1; D may be TRBD1 (5 bases). Germline V CDR1 and CDR2: MGHDK, SYGVNS. V lost 5 bases, J lost 8 bases, and 18 bases lay in between. The CDR3 length is 14 residues. CDR3 loop: CASSISGAAQGYTF. In nucleotides, the CDR3 is TGTGCCAGCAGTATTTCCGGGGCAGCTCAGGGCTACACCTTC.

The chain combines TRBV20-1 with TRBJ2-3, with 12 bases fitting TRBD2. The germline V gene has CDR1 DFQATT and CDR2 SNEGSKA (reference sequence). V shed 3 bases, J shed 5 bases, and the junction held 6 bases outside the gene matches. CDR3 length equals 15 residues. The CDR3 DNA reads as TGCAGTGCTAGGGGGACTAGCGGGCTGGAAGATACGCAGTATTTT. This translates into CSARGTSGLEDTQYF.

This clonotype was counted at least ten times. The V and J genes are TRBV5-1 and TRBJ1-1, with TRBD1 matching over 8 bases. CDR1 is SGHRS and CDR2 is YFSETQ in the germline V gene. The CDR3 has 14 amino acids. Unmatched junction bases numbered 7, after V lost 3 bases and J lost 6 bases. CDR3 protein: CASSSQGDHAEAFF. The CDR3 DNA is TGCGCCAGCAGCTCACAGGGGGATCACGCTGAAGCTTTCTTT.

This chain connects TRBV20-1 to TRBJ1-3; unclear D gene. CDR1 DFQATT and CDR2 SNEGSKA come from the germline V gene (reference sequence). This CDR3 spans 14 amino acids. The CDR3 nucleotides read TGCAGCGCAAAGGCGTCAACCTCTGGAAACACCATATATTTT. It encodes CSAKASTSGNTIYF.

Of note for this clonotype: An end of the junction does not agree with germline; a read error may underlie this. The rearrangement uses TRBV7-7 and TRBJ2-7; a weak D match, TRBD2 (5 bases). CDR1 SSHAT and CDR2 FNYEAQ come from the germline V gene (reference sequence). CDR3 length equals 14 residues. The CDR3 loop reads CASSPAGISYEQYF. The CDR3 DNA follows: TGTGCTAGCAGCCCCGCCGGGATTTCCTACGAGCAGTACTTC.

This clonotype was observed at least ten times. V gene TRBV6-5 combines with J gene TRBJ1-2; D unresolved. The CDR3 is made up of 17 amino acids. Looked up from germline, CDR1 is MNHEY and CDR2 is SVGAGI. V lost 0 bases to trimming and J lost 6 bases, with 20 bases between them. CDR3 nucleotide sequence: TGTGCCAGCAGTTACTCGATCCCCTCCGGGGATACGCATGGCTACACCTTC. It codes for CASSYSIPSGDTHGYTF.

The rearrangement joins TRBV20-1 to TRBJ1-2, with D maybe TRBD1 (6 bases). The CDR3 spans 12 residues. The V gene lost 6 bases and the J gene lost 2 bases, with 10 bases spanning the gap. Germline lookup yields CDR1 DFQATT and CDR2 SNEGSKA (reference sequence). CDR3 nucleotide sequence: TGCAGTGCGGGGACACCGAACTATGGCTACACCTTC. Protein product: CSAGTPNYGYTF.

This clonotype was counted a single time. The DNA is omitted, as the CDR3 cannot be located on it reliably, and the CDR3 follows TCRdb's listing. The chain employs TRBV2 and TRBJ2-3; the DNA was not compared with TRBD2, the D call given in the table. The CDR3 is 21 residues long, ends included. CDR1 is SNHLY, CDR2 FYNNEI, per germline. CDR3 sequence reads: CASSFYICSARTYSWADTQYF.

The V call is TRBV2, the J call TRBJ2-1; the D gene is possibly TRBD2 (6 bases). Deletions cut 6 bases from V and 2 bases from J, with 11 bases between. CDR1 SNHLY and CDR2 FYNNEI come from the germline V gene. This CDR3 is built from 14 residues. Here the CDR3 reads CASRGGAPYNEQFF. Written as DNA, the CDR3 is TGTGCCAGCAGGGGAGGAGCACCCTACAATGAGCAGTTCTTC.

A single count supports this clonotype. The gene calls are TRBV29-1 and TRBJ2-1; the match to TRBD1 covers 12 bases. The germline V gene encodes CDR1 SQVTM and CDR2 ANQGSEA. J gave up 7 bases and V 4 bases, and 5 bases lay outside the gene matches. The CDR3 has 14 residues. The CDR3 DNA follows: TGCAGCGTTGCGGGACAGGGGGCGGCAAATGAGCAGTTCTTC. It is translated as CSVAGQGAANEQFF.

Concerning this clonotype itself: The junction differs from germline at one of its ends, possibly a read error. The V call is TRBV24-1, the J call TRBJ1-1; D remains unclear. CDR3 length: 13 residues. CDR1 is KGHDR and CDR2 is SFDVKD in the germline V gene. This CDR3 is CATSDLQGVEALF. The CDR3 nucleotides are TGTGCCACCAGTGATTTGCAAGGCGTAGAAGCTTTATTT.

V usage is TRBV7-2 and J usage is TRBJ2-1, with D unclear. CDR3 size: 17 residues. Trimming left V 1 base short and J 2 bases short, with 15 bases between. Looked up from germline, CDR1 is SGHTA and CDR2 is FQGNSA. The CDR3 DNA sequence: TGTGCCAGCAGCTTAGTACGCACGGACGATGCCTACAATGAGCAGTTCTTC. Encoded protein: CASSLVRTDDAYNEQFF. Using reference TRBV7-2 and TRBJ2-1 for the parts outside the CDR3, the full variable domain is GAGVSQSPSNKVTEKGKDVELRCDPISGHTALYWYRQSLGQGLEFLIYFQGNSAPDKSGLPSDRFSAERTGGSVSTLTIQRTQQEDSAVYLCASSLVRTDDAYNEQFFGPGTRLTVL.

CDR3 nucleotide sequence: TGCAGTGCTAGAGATCCTGGAAAGACAGGGGGAGAGACCCAGTACTTC. Amino acids: CSARDPGKTGGETQYF. V gene TRBV20-1 combines with J gene TRBJ2-5; TRBD1 matches at 9 bases. CDR1 DFQATT and CDR2 SNEGSKA come from the germline V gene (reference sequence). The CDR3 has 16 residues. V trimming: 0 bases; J trimming: 4 bases; junction bases outside the gene matches: 9.

The chain has TRBV5-1 and TRBJ1-6; D might be TRBD1 (6 bases). Germline CDR1 is SGHRS and CDR2 is YFSETQ. CDR3 length: 15 amino acids. V was pared by 4 bases and J by 3 bases, with 11 bases between. This CDR3 reads CASSARTDYNSPLHF. The CDR3, as DNA: TGCGCCAGCAGCGCCAGGACAGACTATAATTCACCCCTCCACTTT.

V usage is TRBV2 and J usage is TRBJ1-5; D is undetermined. The CDR3 spans 14 residues. Germline CDR1 is SNHLY and CDR2 is FYNNEI. The V end lost 8 bases, the J end lost 1 base, and 12 bases lay between the germline ends. Here the CDR3 reads CASGLEGSNQPQHF. In DNA form, the CDR3 reads TGTGCCAGCGGACTGGAAGGCAGCAATCAGCCCCAGCATTTT.

This clonotype is a singleton in its sample. The junction departs from germline at one end; a sequencing error may be responsible. The rearrangement joins TRBV7-6 to TRBJ2-1; the D gene is possibly TRBD2 (5 bases). Germline V lookup: CDR1 SGHVS, CDR2 FNYEAQ. The CDR3 totals 15 residues. CDR3 nucleotide sequence: TGTGCCAGCAGCTTAGGGGCGGGTTACTACAATGAGCAGTCCTTC. This encodes CASSLGAGYYNEQSF.

The chain recombines TRBV5-6 with TRBJ1-4, with 7 bases aligning to TRBD1. Germline V gives CDR1 SGHDT, CDR2 YYEEEE. Losses at the gene ends were 5 bases for V and 1 base for J; bases not matched to a gene: 8. CDR3 length equals 16 residues. The chain's CDR3 is CASSLEGAVTNEKLFF. The CDR3 nucleotides read TGTGCCAGCAGTCTAGAGGGGGCAGTAACTAATGAAAAACTGTTTTTT.

The gene calls are TRBV10-3 and TRBJ1-1; 9 nucleotides line up with TRBD1. CDR1 is ENHRY, CDR2 SYGVKD, per germline. V shed 6 bases and J 2 bases; nucleotides not matched to a gene: 4. The CDR3 sequence is 14 residues long. The CDR3 sequence is CAISWDRVNTEAFF. CDR3 nucleotides: TGTGCCATCAGCTGGGACAGGGTTAACACTGAAGCTTTCTTT.

V is TRBV24-1 and J is TRBJ1-5; D call uncertain. Germline CDR1 reads KGHDR; CDR2 reads SFDVKD. This CDR3 has 17 residues. V lost 12 bases to trimming and J lost 0 bases, with 23 bases between them. The CDR3 sequence is CAWSVPRTVGSNQPQHF. The CDR3 bases are TGTGCCTGGAGTGTACCCCGGACGGTAGGTAGCAATCAGCCCCAGCATTTT.

This clonotype was seen ten or more times. The chain carries TRBV9 and TRBJ1-2; 7 bases fit TRBD1. Per the germline V gene, CDR1 is SGDLS and CDR2 is YYNGEE. The length of the CDR3 is 14 residues. V shed 2 bases and J 3 bases; nucleotides not matched to a gene: 4. DNA of the CDR3: TGTGCCAGCAGCGTTGGCAGGGGGGACTATGGCTACACCTTC. The encoded protein is CASSVGRGDYGYTF. Variable domain in full (rest from reference TRBV9 and TRBJ1-2): DSGVTQTPKHLITATGQRVTLRCSPRSGDLSVYWYQQSLDQGLQFLIQYYNGEERAKGNILERFSAQQFPDLHSELNLSSLELGDSALYFCASSVGRGDYGYTFGSGTRLTVV.

The chain carries TRBV2 and TRBJ2-7, with 7 bases that match TRBD1. The germline V gene encodes CDR1 SNHLY and CDR2 FYNNEI. The CDR3 runs 13 residues. The junction had 7 bases not matched to a gene; V was cut back by 7 bases and J by 4 bases. CDR3 protein: CASTRDREYEQYF. The DNA of the CDR3 is TGTGCCAGCACTCGAGACAGGGAATACGAGCAGTACTTC.